This TCR beta chain was profiled in a study of metastatic and nonmetastatic thyroid tumors. For the study at large: Repertoire comparisons spanned blood and tumor or nodule tissue from malignant and benign thyroid patients. General study results and limits: Significantly higher TCR beta diversity was reportedly seen in malignant thyroid tumors than benign nodules, in blood and tumor.

The ends lost 1 base at V and 8 bases at J; junction bases unmatched: 12. There are 15 residues in the CDR3. CDR1 and CDR2 from the germline V gene are DFQATT and SNEGSKA (reference sequence). In its sample, this clone was seen a few times. Its matching antigen is unknown. Patients were all untreated before their thyroid surgery. Per the original data handling: To classify distant metastasis in papillary thyroid cancer, a model was built from CDR3 differences across clinicopathological groups. MiXCR was used by TCRdb to re-call the PCR reads. The V and J calls and clone size come from TCRdb's table, not from the authors' own analysis. The table includes about 12,000 clones, about 32% detected once.

Sequencing was performed on tumor tissue. The source is a male donor with papillary thyroid cancer or a benign thyroid nodule (not recorded which). Some clones in this sample may be carry-over from other donors' samples. The gene calls are TRBV20-1 and TRBJ1-2, with 8 bases aligning to TRBD1. The CDR3 region is CSARGTGTAFLGYTF. The CDR3 DNA reads TGCAGTGCTAGAGGGACAGGGACAGCTTTTCTAGGCTACACCTTC.